This T cell receptor beta chain appears in the sequencing data of a study of cytotoxic CD8 clonotypes in ibrutinib-treated CLL. Sequencing used immunoSEQ multiplex PCR; TCRdb keeps in-frame clones, though not all of them. This table holds approximately 100,000 clones, 55% to 75% found once. This CDR3 has 14 residues. The V and J ends lost 5 bases and 5 bases, in that order; junction bases with no gene match: 7. Germline V gene data show CDR1 as SGHTA and CDR2 as FQGNSA. The material was PBMCs, obtained after 24 months of ibrutinib treatment. The rearrangement joins TRBV7-2 to TRBJ2-5; 8 nucleotides agree with TRBD2. This TCR was recovered from a human donor with chronic lymphocytic leukemia. CDR3 sequence (DNA): TGTGCCAGCAGCCCTCGGACTAGCTCGGAGACCCAGTACTTC. Protein sequence: CASSPRTSSETQYF.